This T cell receptor beta chain was captured by sequencing in a study of beta chain features in type 1 diabetes. What was sequenced were expressed TCRB transcripts, since all of the isolated RNA had been reverse transcribed. Measured with immunoSEQ multiplex PCR; TCRdb has only the in-frame clones, and not every one. The sample holds about 240,000 clones; around a quarter are singletons and the top ten take roughly 4%. The CDR3 runs 17 residues. Trimming removed 0 bases at V and 2 bases at J, with 14 bases between. Germline CDR1 reads LNHNV; CDR2 reads YYDKDF (reference sequence). Central memory, naive, regulatory and stem cell-like memory CD4+ cells were sorted by CD45RO/CCR7/CD25/CD127/CD95/CD27.

The specimen sequenced was central memory CD4+ T cells from blood. The rearrangement links TRBV15 to TRBJ1-5, with a tentative D call TRBD1 (6 bases). This receptor was taken from a young man in good health. CDR3 coding DNA: TGTGCCACCAGCAGAGATCCAATCAGGGGAGGCAATCAGCCCCAGCATTTT. Its translation: CATSRDPIRGGNQPQHF.